This T cell receptor beta chain originates from a study of OX40 agonist ivuxolimab in advanced cancers. The wider study: Patients in the trial were receiving intravenous ivuxolimab every 2 weeks, at doses of 0.01 to 10 mg/kg. General study points: Normalized T-cell clonal expansion was also low in some nonresponders.

To note about this clone: What it binds is unknown.

Generated by immunoSEQ multiplex PCR, the TCRdb table keeps only in-frame clones and is missing some. The table lists about 88,000 clones, more than 70% of them singletons. This CDR3 has 13 amino acids. V was pared by 5 bases and J by 1 base, with 9 bases between. CDR1 SGHDT and CDR2 YYEEEE come from the germline V gene. The V call is TRBV5-6, the J call TRBJ1-1, with D tentatively TRBD1 (6 bases). The sample in question was CD4+ or CD8+ T cells sorted from blood, obtained in a trial of the OX40 agonist ivuxolimab. The receptor was derived from an adult with an advanced solid tumor such as melanoma, head and neck, liver or kidney cancer. CDR3 DNA: TGTGCCAGCAGACTGGACAGGAACACTGAAGCTTTCTTT. Its protein product is CASRLDRNTEAFF.